Following are 2 T cell receptor beta chains from one sample sequenced in a study of human T cells and chemical hapten exposure (dated by TCRdb to 2020 to 2023). Libraries came from RACE. TCRdb records NextSeq 500 as the sequencer. TCRdb reprocessed the public reads (quality trimming at Q25 with fastp, clone calling with MiXCR) and kept in-frame beta chains. Rows matching on CDR3 protein sequence are summarized as one entry with the most common DNA and genes. The sample has tens of thousands of distinct CDR3 sequences on record, approximately 12% of them singletons. The ten top clones hold about 4.2% of the sample. Interpreted using the paper, the time point label stands for: patch test 1, 2 weeks after DPC sensitization. This specimen's treatment or condition label, interpreted: therapeutic diphenylcyclopropenone sensitization with weekly scalp DPC. The sample was whole blood, taken in connection with sensitization to the hapten diphenylcyclopropenone (DPC). Receptors originate from a woman in her forties or fifties with alopecia areata. Some clones in this sample may be carry-over from other donors' samples.

This clonotype was detected ten times or more. J is TRBJ2-3 and V is TRBV9, with TRBD2 matching 9 bases. The CDR3 is 15 amino acids. Germline CDR1 and CDR2: SGDLS and YYNGEE. Trimming cost V 7 bases and J 0 bases; bases outside gene matches: 6. The CDR3, as DNA: TGTGCCAGCCGGCGGGGGGGAATTAGCACAGATACGCAGTATTTT. Its protein is CASRRGGISTDTQYF.

Ten or more counts support this clonotype. The chain has TRBV4-2 and TRBJ2-5; 7 bases match TRBD1. Per the germline V gene, CDR1 is LGHNA and CDR2 is YNFKEQ. CDR3 length equals 16 residues. V lost 4 bases to trimming and J lost 2 bases; unmatched junction nucleotides: 10. The CDR3 region has the DNA TGTGCCAGCAGCCGCGTCAGTGAGGGGGCTCAAGAGACCCAGTACTTC. It is translated as CASSRVSEGAQETQYF.